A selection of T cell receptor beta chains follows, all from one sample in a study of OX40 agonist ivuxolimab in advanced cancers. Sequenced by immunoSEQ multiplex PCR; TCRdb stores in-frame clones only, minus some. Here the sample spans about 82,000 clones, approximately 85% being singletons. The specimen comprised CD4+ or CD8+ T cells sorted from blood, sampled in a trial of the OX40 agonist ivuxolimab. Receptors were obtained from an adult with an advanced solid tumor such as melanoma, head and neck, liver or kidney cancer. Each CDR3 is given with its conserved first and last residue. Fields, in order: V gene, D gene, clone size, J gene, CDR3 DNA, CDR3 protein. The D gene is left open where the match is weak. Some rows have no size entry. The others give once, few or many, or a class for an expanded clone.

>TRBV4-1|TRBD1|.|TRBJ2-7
TGCGCCAGCAGCCAAGAGGACAGGGTGTACGAGCAGTACTTC
CASSQEDRVYEQYF
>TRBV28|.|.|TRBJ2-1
TGTGCCAGCAGTCTCCCGGCGGGGTACAATGAGCAGTTCTTC
CASSLPAGYNEQFF
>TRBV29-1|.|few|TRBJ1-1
TGCAGCGTTCGTATCGGGGAAGCTTTCTTT
CSVRIGEAFF
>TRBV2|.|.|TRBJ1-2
TGTGCCAGCAGTGAAGCGCTTCGGCAGTCCTATGGCTACACCTTC
CASSEALRQSYGYTF
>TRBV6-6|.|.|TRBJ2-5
TGTGCCAGCAGTTACACCCCGGGAACCCAGTACTTC
CASSYTPGTQYF
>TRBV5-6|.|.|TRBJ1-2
TGTGCCAGCAGCCCGAGGGGGAGGGAGTTAAGCTACACCTTC
CASSPRGRELSYTF
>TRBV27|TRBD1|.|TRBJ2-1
TGTGCCAGCAGTACCCTGCGGACAGGGGTCTACAATGAGCAGTTCTTC
CASSTLRTGVYNEQFF
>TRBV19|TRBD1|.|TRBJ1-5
TGTGCCAGTAGTATAGGCTCTGGACAGGGGGCGAATCAGCCCCAGCATTTT
CASSIGSGQGANQPQHF
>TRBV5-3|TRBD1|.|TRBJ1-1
TGTGCCAGCAGACGACAGGGAGGAGGAGAAGCTTTCTTT
CASRRQGGGEAFF
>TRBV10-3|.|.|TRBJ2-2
TGTGCCATCAGTGCAGGGTCTGACACCGGGGAGCTGTTTTTT
CAISAGSDTGELFF
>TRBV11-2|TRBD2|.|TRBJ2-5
TGTGCCAGCAGCTTTGAGCGGGGGGGCCGGGAGACCCAGTACTTC
CASSFERGGRETQYF
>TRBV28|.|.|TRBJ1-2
TGTGCCAGCAGTTTGGGGAACCGTGGCTACACCTTC
CASSLGNRGYTF
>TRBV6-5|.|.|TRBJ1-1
TGTGCCAGCATCTCAAGACAGGCGGGCACTGAAGCTTTCTTT
CASISRQAGTEAFF
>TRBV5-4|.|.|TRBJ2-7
TGTGCCAGCAGCTGGGGGGCAGGGCTCCCCTACGAGCAGTACTTC
CASSWGAGLPYEQYF
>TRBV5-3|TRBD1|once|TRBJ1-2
TGTGCCAGAAGCTGGTATGGCGGACAGGGGAACAACTATGGCTACACCTTC
CARSWYGGQGNNYGYTF
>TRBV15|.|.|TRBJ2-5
TGTGCCACCAGCAGAGTCTCGGGACCTCAAGAGACCCAGTACTTC
CATSRVSGPQETQYF
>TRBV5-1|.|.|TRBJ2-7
TGCGCCAGCAGCTTTTCCCCGGGGGCTAGGTCCTACGAGCAGTACTTC
CASSFSPGARSYEQYF
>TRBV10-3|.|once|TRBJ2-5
TGTGCCATCAGTGAGCCCGGACACCAAGAGACCCAGTACTTC
CAISEPGHQETQYF
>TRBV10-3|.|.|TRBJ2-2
TGTGCCATCAGTGAGTCGGCAGGAGACACCGGGGAGCTGTTTTTT
CAISESAGDTGELFF
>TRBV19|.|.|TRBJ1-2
TGTGCCAGTAGTATGATTTACGAGGAGTCCGACTATGGCTACACCTTC
CASSMIYEESDYGYTF
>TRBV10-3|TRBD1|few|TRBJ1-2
TGTGCCATCACCGGGACAGGGCGTGGGGTCGATGGCTACACCTTC
CAITGTGRGVDGYTF
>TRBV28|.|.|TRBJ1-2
TGTGCCAGCAGTTTAACAGGGTCTCGTCTCTATGGCTACACCTTC
CASSLTGSRLYGYTF